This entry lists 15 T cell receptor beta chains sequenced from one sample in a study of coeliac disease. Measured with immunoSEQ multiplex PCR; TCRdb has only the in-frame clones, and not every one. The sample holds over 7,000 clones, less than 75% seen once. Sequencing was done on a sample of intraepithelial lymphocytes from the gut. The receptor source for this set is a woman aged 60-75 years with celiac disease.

The CDR3 DNA is TGTGCCAGCGCGGGGCTAGCGGGATTCAATGAGCAGTTCTTC. Its protein is CASAGLAGFNEQFF. The rearrangement joins TRBV9 to TRBJ2-1; 9 bases match TRBD2. Germline V CDR1 and CDR2: SGDLS, YYNGEE. The CDR3 spans 14 residues. The J segment lost 6 bases and the V segment lost 7 bases, leaving 8 bases of the junction unmatched.

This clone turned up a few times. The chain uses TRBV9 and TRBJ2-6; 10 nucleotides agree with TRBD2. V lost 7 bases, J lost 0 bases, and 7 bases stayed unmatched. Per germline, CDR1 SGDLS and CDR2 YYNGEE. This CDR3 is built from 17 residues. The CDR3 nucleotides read TGTGCCAGCGGCCTCGGACTAGCGGACTCTGGGGCCAACGTCCTGACTTTC. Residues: CASGLGLADSGANVLTF.

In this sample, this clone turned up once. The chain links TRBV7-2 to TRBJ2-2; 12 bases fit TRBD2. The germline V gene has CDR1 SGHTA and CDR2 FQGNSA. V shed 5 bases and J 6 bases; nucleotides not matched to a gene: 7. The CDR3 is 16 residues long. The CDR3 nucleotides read TGTGCCAGCAGCCACGGGACTAGCGGGCCAGCCGGGGAGCTGTTTTTT. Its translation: CASSHGTSGPAGELFF.

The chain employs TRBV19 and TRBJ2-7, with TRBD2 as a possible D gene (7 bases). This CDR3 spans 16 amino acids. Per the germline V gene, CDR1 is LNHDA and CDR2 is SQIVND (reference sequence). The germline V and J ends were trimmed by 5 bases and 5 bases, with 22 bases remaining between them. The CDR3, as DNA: TGTGCCAGTAGTTCTACGAGGGGGGGGGATCGTGACGAGCAGTACTTC. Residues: CASSSTRGGDRDEQYF.

This chain's CDR3 is CASSQKAGEQYF. CDR3 coding DNA: TGCGCCAGCAGCCAAAAGGCGGGGGAGCAGTACTTC. The V call is TRBV4-1, the J call TRBJ2-7, with D possibly being TRBD2 (6 bases). The CDR3 spans 12 residues. The V end lost 2 bases, the J end lost 7 bases, and 9 bases lay between the germline ends. Germline CDR1 is MGHRA and CDR2 is YSYEKL.

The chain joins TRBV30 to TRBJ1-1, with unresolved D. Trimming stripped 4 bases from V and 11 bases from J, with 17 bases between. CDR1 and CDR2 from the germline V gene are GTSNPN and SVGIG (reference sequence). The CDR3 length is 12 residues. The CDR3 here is CAWTNRLWQAFF. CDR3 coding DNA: TGTGCCTGGACCAATCGACTGTGGCAGGCTTTCTTT.

The CDR3 DNA is TGTGCCAGCAGCTTAGGGGCGTGGAGCAATCAGCCCCAGCATTTT. Its protein is CASSLGAWSNQPQHF. The chain recombines TRBV7-6 with TRBJ1-5; no definite D call. CDR1 and CDR2 from the germline V gene are SGHVS and FNYEAQ. The CDR3 spans 15 residues. V dropped 1 base and J dropped 1 base, with 8 bases sitting between them. Variable domain in full (rest from reference TRBV7-6 and TRBJ1-5): GAGVSQSPRYKVTKRGQDVALRCDPISGHVSLYWYRQALGQGPEFLTYFNYEAQQDKSGLPNDRFSAERPEGSISTLTIQRTEQRDSAMYRCASSLGAWSNQPQHFGDGTRLSIL.

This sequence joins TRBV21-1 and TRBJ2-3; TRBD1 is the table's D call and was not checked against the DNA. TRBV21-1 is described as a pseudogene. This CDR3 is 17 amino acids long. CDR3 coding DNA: TGTGCCAGCAGTGGTATCTTGGCTACAGTCATGCAAGATACGCAGTATTTT. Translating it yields CASSGILATVMQDTQYF.

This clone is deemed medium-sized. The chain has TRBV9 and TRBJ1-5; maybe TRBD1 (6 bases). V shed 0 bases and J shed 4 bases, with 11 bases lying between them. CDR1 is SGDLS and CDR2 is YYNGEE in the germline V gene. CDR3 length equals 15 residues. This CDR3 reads CASSVDGGSNQPQHF. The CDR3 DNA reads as TGTGCCAGCAGCGTAGATGGGGGCAGTAATCAGCCCCAGCATTTT.

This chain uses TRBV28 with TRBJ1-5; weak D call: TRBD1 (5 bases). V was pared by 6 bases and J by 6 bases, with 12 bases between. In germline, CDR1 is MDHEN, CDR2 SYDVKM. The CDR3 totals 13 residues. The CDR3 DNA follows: TGTGCCAGCAGGACGACGCAGGGTCAGCCCCAGCATTTT. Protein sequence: CASRTTQGQPQHF.

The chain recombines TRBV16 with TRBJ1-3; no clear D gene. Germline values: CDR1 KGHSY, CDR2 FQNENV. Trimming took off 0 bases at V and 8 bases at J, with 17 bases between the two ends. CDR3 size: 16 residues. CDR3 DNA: TGTGCCAGCAGCCAATCGCGCAGTCGTTTGAGGGACACCATATATTTT. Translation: CASSQSRSRLRDTIYF.

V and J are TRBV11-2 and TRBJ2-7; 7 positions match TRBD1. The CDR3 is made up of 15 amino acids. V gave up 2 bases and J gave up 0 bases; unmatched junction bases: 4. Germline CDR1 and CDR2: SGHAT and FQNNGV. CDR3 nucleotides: TGTGCCAGCAGCTTACCAGGGGGATACTCCTACGAGCAGTACTTC. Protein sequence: CASSLPGGYSYEQYF.

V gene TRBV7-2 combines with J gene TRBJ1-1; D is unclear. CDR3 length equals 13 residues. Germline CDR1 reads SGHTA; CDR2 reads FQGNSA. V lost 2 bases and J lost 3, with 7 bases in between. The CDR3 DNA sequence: TGTGCCAGCAGCTTATTCCTAGACACTGAAGCTTTCTTT. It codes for CASSLFLDTEAFF.

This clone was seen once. CDR3 loop: CASSKEGQPQHF. The CDR3 DNA is TGTGCCAGCAGCAAAGAGGGGCAGCCCCAGCATTTT. The chain couples TRBV21-1 to TRBJ1-5; the DNA was not used to check the table's D call, TRBD1. TRBV21-1 is described as a pseudogene. The CDR3 has 12 residues.

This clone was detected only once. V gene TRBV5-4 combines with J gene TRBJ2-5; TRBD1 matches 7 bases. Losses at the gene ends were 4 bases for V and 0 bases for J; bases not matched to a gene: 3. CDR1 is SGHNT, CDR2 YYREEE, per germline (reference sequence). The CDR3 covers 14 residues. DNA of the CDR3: TGTGCCAGCAGCCCTGGGACAGACCAAGAGACCCAGTACTTC. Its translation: CASSPGTDQETQYF.